The 24 T cell receptor beta chains below all came from one sample that was sequenced in a study of molecular identifiers for immune sequencing clone quantification. Each CDR3 protein is one row after TCRdb ran MiXCR on the PCR reads. The profile shows 300,000 to 350,000 distinct CDR3 sequences, roughly a fifth of them singletons. Specimen: naive CD8+ T cells from blood, with Jurkat cell RNA spiked in. Subset in this sample: FACS-sorted CD8+CD4-CCR7+CD45RA+ naive T cells. These receptors all stem from a human donor in good health. Some libraries in this study had Jurkat cell RNA spiked in.

In its sample, this clonotype was seen many times. V usage is TRBV5-6 and J usage is TRBJ2-3; 7 bases line up with TRBD2. The germline gives CDR1 SGHDT, CDR2 YYEEEE. The CDR3 consists of 15 residues. Unmatched junction bases numbered 10, after V lost 7 bases and J lost 2 bases. CDR3 region: CASGAPGLNTDTQYF. CDR3 nucleotide sequence: TGTGCCAGCGGTGCACCGGGACTAAACACAGATACGCAGTATTTT.

This clonotype was seen many times. This rearrangement joins TRBV5-5 to TRBJ2-7; D may match TRBD1 or TRBD2 (5 bases each). The CDR3 length is 14 residues. V was clipped by 4 bases and J by 3 bases, with 14 bases between them. Germline V CDR1 and CDR2: SGHKS, YYEKEE (reference sequence). This CDR3 reads CASSGTGTFYEQYF. The DNA for the CDR3 is TGTGCCAGCAGCGGCACCGGGACCTTCTACGAGCAGTACTTC.

Many counts were recorded for this clonotype. The gene calls are TRBV30 and TRBJ2-1, with no clear D. The CDR3 loop spans 12 amino acids. The germline gives CDR1 GTSNPN, CDR2 SVGIG (reference sequence). With 0 bases removed from V and 5 bases from J, the gap between germline ends came to 5 bases. DNA of the CDR3: TGTGCCTGGAGTGTTCTGAACAATGAGCAGTTCTTC. Its translation: CAWSVLNNEQFF.

This clonotype was observed at least ten times. V usage is TRBV6-6 and J usage is TRBJ2-1; TRBD1 matches 9 bases. The CDR3 has 16 amino acids. From germline, CDR1 is MNHNY and CDR2 SVGAGI (reference sequence). Trimming removed 2 bases from V and 8 bases from J; junction bases left unmatched: 10. The CDR3 spells CASSYPPGQGIHEQFF. Here the CDR3 DNA reads TGTGCCAGCAGTTACCCCCCCGGACAGGGGATCCATGAGCAGTTCTTC.

A few counts support this clonotype. This chain links TRBV2 with TRBJ2-1; D is possibly TRBD1 (5 bases). Germline V gives CDR1 SNHLY, CDR2 FYNNEI. V was pared by 6 bases and J by 3 bases, with 9 bases between. The CDR3 covers 13 residues. The CDR3: CASRQALYNEQFF. Written as DNA, the CDR3 is TGTGCCAGCAGACAGGCCCTCTACAATGAGCAGTTCTTC.

This clonotype was observed many times. The chain employs TRBV7-9 and TRBJ2-7; D is uncertain. The ends were cut back, 1 base at V and 6 bases at J, with 7 bases in the middle. The CDR3 length is 12 residues. Germline assignment: CDR1 SEHNR and CDR2 FQNEAQ (reference sequence). In DNA form, the CDR3 reads TGTGCCAGCAGCTTAGGACCGATCGAGCAGTACTTC. Translating gives CASSLGPIEQYF.

This clonotype was detected many times. The gene calls are TRBV20-1 and TRBJ2-7; D gene uncertain. The CDR3 runs 8 residues. Germline CDR1 DFQATT, CDR2 SNEGSKA (reference sequence). Trimming removed 7 bases at V and 6 bases at J, with 4 bases between. The CDR3 spells CSVGEQYF. Written as DNA, the CDR3 is TGCAGTGTTGGCGAGCAGTACTTC.

This clonotype came up a few times. V is TRBV4-3 and J is TRBJ2-2, with D perhaps matching TRBD2 (5 bases). The germline gives CDR1 LGHNA, CDR2 YSLEER. With 0 bases removed from V and 3 bases from J, the gap between germline ends came to 11 bases. CDR3 length equals 16 residues. The CDR3 DNA reads as TGCGCCAGCAGCCAAGATTGGAGGTCGTACACCGGGGAGCTGTTTTTT. Amino acids: CASSQDWRSYTGELFF.

Comment on this clonotype: A much more abundant neighbour one base away suggests this may be a read error. This chain connects TRBV11-2 to TRBJ1-1, with D uncertain. Trimming shortened V by 8 bases and J by 4 bases, and 14 bases separated the two germline ends. Germline assignment: CDR1 SGHAT and CDR2 FQNNGV. The CDR3 spans 13 residues. The CDR3 loop is CASFNALSTEAFF. DNA of the CDR3: TGTGCCAGCTTCAACGCCTTGAGCACTGAAGCTTTCTTT.

On this clonotype: Given a much more abundant clone one base away, this may be a read error. This chain connects TRBV9 to TRBJ1-3; D is unresolved. Trimming pared 3 bases from V and 1 base from J, leaving 14 bases between. This CDR3 has 16 residues. CDR1 SGDLS and CDR2 YYNGEE come from the germline V gene. The CDR3 here is CASSACGRGSGNTIYF. The CDR3 DNA reads TGTGCCAGCAGCGCCTGCGGGCGGGGATCTGGAAACACCATATATTTT. Together with reference TRBV9 and TRBJ1-3, the CDR3 gives the full variable domain: DSGVTQTPKHLITATGQRVTLRCSPRSGDLSVYWYQQSLDQGLQFLIQYYNGEERAKGNILERFSAQQFPDLHSELNLSSLELGDSALYFCASSACGRGSGNTIYFGEGSWLTVV.

This clonotype was seen repeatedly, ten times or more. The rearrangement uses TRBV28 and TRBJ2-5; D is unresolved. This CDR3 has 13 residues. The V end was cut by 5 bases, the J end by 0 bases, with 7 bases between. The germline V gene has CDR1 MDHEN and CDR2 SYDVKM. In DNA, the CDR3 is TGTGCCAGCAGTGACCCAAACCAAGAGACCCAGTACTTC. Protein sequence: CASSDPNQETQYF. The full variable domain, in which reference TRBV28 and TRBJ2-5 provide the parts outside the CDR3, is DVKVTQSSRYLVKRTGEKVFLECVQDMDHENMFWYRQDPGLGLRLIYFSYDVKMKEKGDIPEGYSVSREKKERFSLILESASTNQTSMYLCASSDPNQETQYFGPGTRLLVL.

This clonotype was detected a few times. The gene calls are TRBV12-3 or TRBV12-4 and TRBJ2-1; 8 bases fit TRBD1. The trim removed 3 bases at V and 9 bases at J, leaving 4 bases unmatched. The CDR3 covers 13 residues. The CDR3 region has the DNA TGTGCCAGCAGTTTGCCAGGGGGCCTTGAGCAGTTCTTC. Translation gives CASSLPGGLEQFF.

A remark on this clonotype: A read error may be the cause here, since a much bigger clone is one base away. Given the absence of the conserved phenylalanine or tryptophan at the CDR3 end, a read error is likely. This chain connects TRBV6-5 to TRBJ2-7, with 13 positions matching TRBD2. Germline V lookup: CDR1 MNHEY, CDR2 SVGAGI. V lost 2 bases and J lost 4; bases outside the gene matches: 2. CDR3 size: 15 residues. The chain's CDR3 is CASSYTGLAGYEQYL. Written as DNA, the CDR3 is TGTGCCAGCAGTTACACGGGACTAGCGGGATACGAGCAGTACCTC.

This clonotype was seen more than once but under ten times. The chain combines TRBV6-6 with TRBJ2-1, with 10 bases identical to TRBD2. The CDR3 has 17 amino acids. Trimming at V came to 4 bases and at J to 7 bases, leaving 13 bases not matched to a gene. CDR1 MNHNY and CDR2 SVGAGI come from the germline V gene (reference sequence). DNA for the CDR3: TGTGCCAGCAGTTTATATAGCGGGAGGCCCTTTAAAAATGAGCAGTTCTTC. This encodes CASSLYSGRPFKNEQFF.

This clonotype was recorded many times. The V call is TRBV28, the J call TRBJ2-7, with a tentative D call TRBD1 (5 bases). Trimming cost V 5 bases and J 2 bases, with 16 bases left between them. The CDR3 consists of 15 residues. Germline CDR1 is MDHEN and CDR2 is SYDVKM. The CDR3 sequence is CASSVSRTQTYEQYF. The CDR3 nucleotides are TGTGCCAGCAGTGTTTCGCGGACACAAACCTACGAGCAGTACTTC. The complete variable domain, with remaining parts taken from reference TRBV28 and TRBJ2-7, reads DVKVTQSSRYLVKRTGEKVFLECVQDMDHENMFWYRQDPGLGLRLIYFSYDVKMKEKGDIPEGYSVSREKKERFSLILESASTNQTSMYLCASSVSRTQTYEQYFGPGTRLTVT.

The table lists this clonotype with a few counts. This chain connects TRBV20-1 to TRBJ2-2; the D is unclear. The CDR3 has 13 residues. Germline-derived CDR1 and CDR2 are DFQATT and SNEGSKA (reference sequence). V lost 1 base and J lost 3, with 6 bases in between. The CDR3 reads CSARGQHTGELFF. In nucleotides, the CDR3 is TGCAGTGCTAGAGGGCAGCACACCGGGGAGCTGTTTTTT.

As concerns this clonotype: A clone one base away is much larger, so this may be a read error. Written as DNA, the CDR3 is TGTGCCAGCAGCCGCACCAACAGGGACCACGAGCAGTACTTC. Its protein product is CASSRTNRDHEQYF. The J gene is TRBJ2-7, the V gene TRBV7-8, with a weak D call TRBD1 (6 bases). Germline loops: CDR1 SGHVS, CDR2 FQNEAQ. The ends were cut back, 5 bases at V and 5 bases at J, with 16 bases in the middle. This CDR3 spans 14 amino acids.

This clonotype was counted ten times or more. This chain joins TRBV7-9 and TRBJ1-2, with D perhaps TRBD1 (5 bases). Germline V lookup: CDR1 SEHNR, CDR2 FQNEAQ (reference sequence). V lost 1 base to trimming and J lost 2 bases, with 8 bases between them. The CDR3 runs to 14 residues. Here the CDR3 DNA reads TGTGCCAGCAGCTTAGGGGGCGCGAACTATGGCTACACCTTC. The encoded protein is CASSLGGANYGYTF. Filled out from reference TRBV7-9 and TRBJ1-2, the complete variable domain reads DTGVSQNPRHKITKRGQNVTFRCDPISEHNRLYWYRQTLGQGPEFLTYFQNEAQLEKSRLLSDRFSAERPKGSFSTLEIQRTEQGDSAMYLCASSLGGANYGYTFGSGTRLTVV.

Worth noting for this clonotype: A much larger clone differs by one base, so this may be a read error. The gene calls are TRBV25-1 and TRBJ2-5; 7 bases match TRBD1. CDR1 MGHDK and CDR2 SYGVNS come from the germline V gene. This CDR3 has 15 amino acids. Trimming cost V 1 base and J 12 bases; bases outside gene matches: 14. DNA of the CDR3: TGTGCCAGCAGTGAATTAGCGACAGGGTCGTTGGCCAAGTACTTC. Translated: CASSELATGSLAKYF.

With regard to this clonotype: With a much larger clone just one base away, this may be a read error. V is TRBV30 and J is TRBJ2-7; 11 positions match TRBD2. Germline V gives CDR1 GTSNPN, CDR2 SVGIG (reference sequence). The CDR3 is 13 amino acids. Trimming cost V 4 bases and J 4 bases; bases outside gene matches: 3. CDR3 region: CAWTTSGTYEQYF. As DNA, the CDR3 is TGTGCCTGGACGACTAGCGGGACTTACGAGCAGTACTTC. Full variable domain (outside the CDR3, taken from reference TRBV30 and TRBJ2-7): SQTIHQWPATLVQPVGSPLSLECTVEGTSNPNLYWYRQAAGRGLQLLFYSVGIGQISSEVPQNLSASRPQDRQFILSSKKLLLSDSGFYLCAWTTSGTYEQYFGPGTRLTVT.

As to this clonotype: This may be a read error, as it is one base from a much larger clone. The chain joins TRBV3-1 to TRBJ1-4; D uncertain. Germline values: CDR1 LGHDT, CDR2 YNNKEL (reference sequence). CDR3 length: 12 residues. The CDR3 DNA reads as TGTGCCCGCAGCGCATGGAGCGAAAAACTGTTTTTT. It yields the protein CARSAWSEKLFF.

There are a few counts of this clonotype. The chain combines TRBV2 with TRBJ1-5; D possibly corresponds to TRBD1 (5 bases). CDR3 length: 17 residues. V was pared by 5 bases and J by 6 bases, with 23 bases between. CDR1 is SNHLY and CDR2 is FYNNEI in the germline V gene. The CDR3 is CASSPSATDVMGQPQHF. CDR3 bases: TGTGCCAGCAGTCCCTCCGCGACAGACGTAATGGGTCAGCCCCAGCATTTT.

This clonotype occurred a few times. The V and J genes are TRBV4-1 and TRBJ1-2; 9 bases agree with TRBD1. Germline CDR1 MGHRA, CDR2 YSYEKL. V shed 1 base, J shed 3 bases, and the junction held 9 bases outside the gene matches. The CDR3 is made up of 17 amino acids. In DNA form, the CDR3 reads TGCGCCAGCAGCCAAGTGACAGGGGGTAGCGGTCACTATGGCTACACCTTC. Its protein is CASSQVTGGSGHYGYTF.

Comment on this clonotype: One base away lies a much larger clone, so this may be a sequencing read error. The V and J genes are TRBV9 and TRBJ2-5; D may be TRBD1 (6 bases). CDR3 length: 14 amino acids. Per germline, CDR1 SGDLS and CDR2 YYNGEE. Trimming shortened V by 3 bases and J by 4 bases, and 13 bases separated the two germline ends. CDR3 protein: CASSAGTLRETQYF. The CDR3 DNA reads as TGTGCCAGCAGCGCCGGGACATTGCGAGAGACCCAGTACTTC.